The sequence of this T cell receptor (beta chain) was determined in a study of blood T cell repertoires in COVID-19. Study-wide context: From the United States, Italy and Spain came samples of acute and convalescent COVID-19. Nucleic acid was either cDNA or gDNA, and it came from T cells, B-cell-depleted T cells, or PBMCs.

Sequencing used immunoSEQ multiplex PCR; TCRdb keeps in-frame clones, though not all of them. The sample gives about 300,000 clones, about nine tenths of which show up once; 10% is in the top ten. Individuals drawn from 24 US areas were roughly 18 to 100 years old. Cohorts were assigned according to the clinical history that participants reported. Deletions cut 4 bases from V and 4 bases from J, with 14 bases between. In germline, CDR1 is SGHRS, CDR2 YFSETQ. The CDR3 sequence is 14 residues long. V gene TRBV5-1 combines with J gene TRBJ1-1, with a weak D call TRBD1 (5 bases). The TCR was taken from a woman under 30 who had recovered from COVID-19. The sample taken for sequencing was PBMCs or T cells enriched from blood (not recorded which). The CDR3 DNA is TGCGCCAGCAGCCAGGGCGGGGTCGGCACTGAAGCTTTCTTT. Protein sequence: CASSQGGVGTEAFF.